A selection of T cell receptor beta chains follows, all from one sample in a study of Ad26.COV2.S vaccination and SARS-CoV-2 variants. Profiled with immunoSEQ multiplex PCR; TCRdb holds only in-frame clones, not every one. The sample has about 350,000 clones, approximately 84% seen once. The sample consisted of peripheral blood, taken in a trial of Ad26.COV2.S vaccine versus placebo. The receptors here all came from a person aged 18-65 years who received the Ad26.COV2.S COVID-19 vaccine or a placebo. CDR3s include the opening cysteine and the closing phenylalanine or tryptophan. Fields, in order: CDR3 protein, clone size, V gene. Clone size appears in some rows only: once, few, many, or a class for an expanded clone.

CDR3: CASSQDRGTGTGELFF
size: NA
V: TRBV3-1/TRBV3-2

CDR3: CSVEAGRGAYEQYF
size: NA
V: TRBV29-1

CDR3: CASRTGSTYGYTF
size: once
V: TRBV19

CDR3: CASSFRSFVSGSSEQFF
size: NA
V: TRBV5-8

CDR3: CASSEWAGRTDTQYF
size: NA
V: TRBV2

CDR3: CASSLSPGSYNEQFF
size: NA
V: TRBV5-6

CDR3: CASSLSTGAEAFF
size: NA
V: TRBV5-1

CDR3: CASSRPGANQPQHF
size: NA
V: TRBV6-6

CDR3: CASSLVVANEQFF
size: NA
V: TRBV5-1

CDR3: CASSQASGNTEAFF
size: NA
V: TRBV4-1

CDR3: CASSFRQGRETQYF
size: NA
V: TRBV6-5

CDR3: CASSFPGERYEQYF
size: NA
V: TRBV28

CDR3: CASSLEGRGVTDTQYF
size: NA
V: TRBV5-1

CDR3: CASSQIEGHANTGELFF
size: NA
V: TRBV4-3

CDR3: CASSVDGNTDTQYF
size: NA
V: TRBV2

CDR3: CASSNAGGMLGWTGELFF
size: NA
V: TRBV3-1/TRBV3-2

CDR3: CATSRDRGLQETQYF
size: once
V: TRBV15

CDR3: CASSQVRTSGTGELFF
size: NA
V: TRBV4-3

CDR3: CASSSWTSSYGYTF
size: NA
V: TRBV7-6

CDR3: CASSPRTGGDIQYF
size: NA
V: TRBV18

CDR3: CASSYSPPGSGANVLTF
size: NA
V: TRBV6-2/TRBV6-3

CDR3: CATSRERQGAWGYTF
size: few
V: TRBV15

CDR3: CASSPGLGSSYEQYF
size: NA
V: TRBV5-4

CDR3: CASSSGSYNSPLHF
size: NA
V: TRBV5-6

CDR3: CASSKAAGGSNQPQHF
size: NA
V: TRBV21-1

CDR3: CASSTSLGLAGGLEGETQYF
size: once
V: TRBV5-4

CDR3: CATSDKQGREQYF
size: NA
V: TRBV24-1

CDR3: CASSLGTNTGELFF
size: NA
V: TRBV11-3

CDR3: CASNEQGPYTEAFF
size: NA
V: TRBV7-2

CDR3: CASSLAEGARPFF
size: NA
V: TRBV5-5

CDR3: CASSDHFGTDTQYF
size: NA
V: TRBV6-4

CDR3: CASSYGTGGGEQYF
size: NA
V: TRBV6-5

CDR3: CASSYRGFQETQYF
size: NA
V: TRBV6-2/TRBV6-3

CDR3: CASNPGGGEQFF
size: NA
V: TRBV3-1/TRBV3-2

CDR3: CASRPPLGRGYNEQFF
size: NA
V: TRBV27

CDR3: CASSSLRTGGRTGELFF
size: NA
V: TRBV27

CDR3: CASSAGTKTGYGYTF
size: NA
V: TRBV2

CDR3: CASSRWDTHYGYTF
size: NA
V: TRBV19

CDR3: CASSESRTASAEAFF
size: NA
V: TRBV10-1

CDR3: CASSSGLAGGFQETQYF
size: NA
V: TRBV5-1

CDR3: CASSTGTSGTKNIQYF
size: once
V: TRBV6-2/TRBV6-3

CDR3: CASSRWDGLLSGANVLTF
size: once
V: TRBV6-2/TRBV6-3

CDR3: CASSELGTSGRYEQYF
size: once
V: TRBV6-1

CDR3: CASSLTQGNSNQPQHF
size: NA
V: TRBV7-2

CDR3: CASSLVYNEQFF
size: NA
V: TRBV5-1

CDR3: CASSFRPGGNNSPLHF
size: NA
V: TRBV11-2

CDR3: CASSPSEALIYEQYF
size: NA
V: TRBV18

CDR3: CASSTGLAGAIAQETQYF
size: NA
V: TRBV21-1

CDR3: CASSQDKSGGLSYNEQFF
size: NA
V: TRBV3-1/TRBV3-2

CDR3: CASSLAQRGSNEQFF
size: NA
V: TRBV5-8

CDR3: CASSYSNVPGGTEAFF
size: NA
V: TRBV6-2/TRBV6-3

CDR3: CASSLVPGLEPQHF
size: NA
V: TRBV5-1

CDR3: CASSPLDTYNEQFF
size: NA
V: TRBV7-2